This T cell receptor beta chain derives from a study of blood T cell repertoires in COVID-19. The trim removed 4 bases at V and 2 bases at J, leaving 8 bases unmatched. The CDR3 has 15 residues. Germline V gene sequence: CDR1 SGHRS, CDR2 YFSETQ. Authors' methods: Reference gene primer amplification in the assay estimated nucleated cell counts. Assay: immunoSEQ multiplex PCR; the TCRdb copy retains only in-frame clones and omits some. V and J calls plus clone size are reproduced from that table; the DNA served to infer D and trimming. The table has over 300,000 clones, roughly 88% seen once; the top ten hold 1.6%.

Sequencing input: peripheral blood. This receptor was obtained from a woman aged 45 to 65 with acute or convalescent COVID-19. This chain joins TRBV5-1 and TRBJ2-7; 8 bases line up with TRBD2. CDR3 coding DNA: TGCGCCAGCAGCCCTCCCGGGGGGGCGGCCTACGAGCAGTACTTC. Amino acid sequence: CASSPPGGAAYEQYF.